What follows are 13 T cell receptor beta chains derived from one specimen sequenced in a study of cytomegalovirus exposure and HLA in healthy donors. PCR employed 60 Vbeta and 13 Jbeta primers. Sequenced by immunoSEQ multiplex PCR; TCRdb stores in-frame clones only, minus some. The repertoire holds 74,000 or so clones, with just over 75% as singletons. The sample consisted of PBMCs. All receptors derive from a middle-aged man in good health and CMV-seropositive.

The chain combines TRBV5-1 with TRBJ1-4; 9 nucleotides match TRBD1. The V gene end was trimmed by 7 bases and the J gene end by 8 bases; junction bases not matched to a gene: 9. CDR3 length: 14 residues. CDR1 is SGHRS, CDR2 YFSETQ, per germline. This chain's CDR3 is CASGPGTGREKLFF. The CDR3 DNA is TGCGCCAGCGGACCCGGGACAGGGAGGGAAAAACTGTTTTTT.

The chain employs TRBV2 and TRBJ1-1; D is unclear. The length of the CDR3 is 14 residues. The V and J ends lost 3 bases and 3 bases respectively, with 11 bases between them. Germline CDR1 SNHLY, CDR2 FYNNEI. CDR3 in DNA: TGTGCCAGCAGTGAGGGTACGGGAGACACTGAAGCTTTCTTT. It is translated as CASSEGTGDTEAFF.

The chain joins TRBV18 to TRBJ2-1, with 13 bases identical to TRBD2. The CDR3 contains 18 residues. The trim removed 1 base at V and 6 bases at J, leaving 9 bases unmatched. CDR1 and CDR2 (germline): KGHSH, LQKENI. The CDR3 nucleotides read TGTGCCAGCTCACCACTGGAGGTGGGACTAGCGGGATTCAATGAGCAGTTCTTC. The encoded protein is CASSPLEVGLAGFNEQFF.

The V and J genes are TRBV25-1 and TRBJ1-2; TRBD1 is a possible D gene (5 bases). Germline CDR1 MGHDK, CDR2 SYGVNS. There are 16 residues in the CDR3. Trimming removed 3 bases at V and 0 bases at J, with 14 bases between. The chain's CDR3 is CASSEGGYSPNYGYTF. In DNA form, the CDR3 reads TGTGCCAGCAGTGAGGGGGGGTATTCACCTAACTATGGCTACACCTTC.

The chain recombines TRBV10-3 with TRBJ1-2; a weak D match, TRBD1 (6 bases). Looked up from germline, CDR1 is ENHRY and CDR2 is SYGVKD. The V end was cut by 5 bases, the J end by 3 bases, with 13 bases between. This CDR3 region has 14 residues. The CDR3 DNA reads as TGTGCCATCAGTCGGTCAGGGGATGACTATGGCTACACCTTC. It yields the protein CAISRSGDDYGYTF.

This clone was found once. The rearrangement links TRBV5-4 to TRBJ1-2; 7 bases agree with TRBD1. Unmatched junction bases numbered 5, after V lost 4 bases and J lost 5 bases. Looked up from germline, CDR1 is SGHNT and CDR2 is YYREEE (reference sequence). The CDR3 is made up of 13 amino acids. This CDR3 is CASSTDRQYGYTF. CDR3 DNA sequence: TGTGCCAGCAGCACGGACAGGCAATATGGCTACACCTTC.

This sequence joins TRBV7-9 and TRBJ2-1; 9 nucleotides match TRBD2. The V gene end was trimmed by 5 bases and the J gene end by 4 bases; junction bases not matched to a gene: 15. CDR3 length equals 18 residues. The germline V gene encodes CDR1 SEHNR and CDR2 FQNEAQ (reference sequence). In nucleotides, the CDR3 is TGTGCCAGCAGCCCAATCCCCTTTGCGGGAGGGCGATACAATGAGCAGTTCTTC. Protein: CASSPIPFAGGRYNEQFF.

The CDR3 sequence: CASSPLVGSKSEQYF. The CDR3 DNA reads as TGTGCCAGCAGTCCCCTCGTCGGGAGTAAGAGCGAGCAGTACTTC. The rearrangement joins TRBV25-1 to TRBJ2-7; perhaps TRBD2 as D (6 bases). The V end lost 5 bases, the J end lost 6 bases, and 20 bases lay between the germline ends. Germline loops: CDR1 MGHDK, CDR2 SYGVNS. The CDR3 is 15 amino acids.

The chain has TRBV7-2 and TRBJ1-5; D remains unclear. The CDR3 extends over 16 amino acids. Germline lookup yields CDR1 SGHTA and CDR2 FQGNSA. Trimming left V 5 bases short and J 5 bases short, with 19 bases between. The CDR3 loop reads CASSVDRFYLDQPQHF. The CDR3 DNA sequence: TGTGCCAGCAGCGTAGACCGTTTCTATCTGGATCAGCCCCAGCATTTT.

The sample holds a few counts of this clone. The rearrangement uses TRBV12-5 and TRBJ2-1, with a weak D call TRBD2 (5 bases). The CDR3 sequence is 16 residues long. V was shortened by 2 bases and J by 1 base, with 12 bases between the two germline ends. The V gene's germline CDR1 is LGHNT and CDR2 FRNRAP. CDR3 residues: CASGLPLAGSYNEQFF. The CDR3 DNA follows: TGTGCTAGTGGTTTGCCCCTGGCGGGTTCCTACAATGAGCAGTTCTTC.

The sample holds one count of this clone. The chain has TRBV6-6 and TRBJ1-3, with TRBD1 as a possible D gene (6 bases). The V and J ends lost 9 bases and 4 bases respectively, with 19 bases between them. There are 15 residues in the CDR3. Germline loops: CDR1 MNHNY, CDR2 SVGAGI (reference sequence). The CDR3 DNA follows: TGTGCCAGTGGGTGGGACATCTCGGCGGGAAACACCATATATTTT. It translates to CASGWDISAGNTIYF.

The V call is TRBV5-4, the J call TRBJ2-1; 14 nucleotides line up with TRBD2. V trimming: 4 bases; J trimming: 6 bases; junction bases outside the gene matches: 3. This CDR3 has 15 residues. Germline V lookup: CDR1 SGHNT, CDR2 YYREEE (reference sequence). CDR3 residues: CASSPGLAGANEQFF. For the CDR3, the DNA is TGTGCCAGCAGCCCGGGACTAGCGGGAGCCAATGAGCAGTTCTTC.

The chain is built from TRBV2 and TRBJ2-7, with TRBD1 identical over 8 bases. Germline CDR1 and CDR2: SNHLY and FYNNEI. There are 14 residues in the CDR3. Losses at the gene ends were 8 bases for V and 6 bases for J; bases not matched to a gene: 12. CDR3 DNA: TGTGCCAGCGGACCAAGGACAGGGTTTGGCGAGCAGTACTTC. Its protein is CASGPRTGFGEQYF. Full variable domain (missing parts from reference TRBV2 and TRBJ2-7): EPEVTQTPSHQVTQMGQEVILRCVPISNHLYFYWYRQILGQKVEFLVSFYNNEISEKSEIFDDQFSVERPDGSNFTLKIRSTKLEDSAMYFCASGPRTGFGEQYFGPGTRLTVT.